The TCR beta chain described here comes from a study of blood T cells in healthy people across ages. Broader study findings: Observed TCR beta diversity per million T cells went down as age went up. This fall followed a roughly linear course with age. When set beside aged donors, long-lived donors presented more naive CD4+ cells and higher diversity.

As regards this clonotype: As yet, its antigen is unknown.

Germline lookup yields CDR1 MNHNS and CDR2 SASEGT. V lost 5 bases to trimming and J lost 4 bases, with 15 bases between them. The CDR3 loop spans 14 amino acids. A second PCR, run for roughly 7 to 11 cycles, used a sample-barcoded 5' primer plus a J-beta primer mix. Per sample, CDR3-containing paired-end reads numbered at least 2.5 million. MiXCR, applied by TCRdb to the 5' RACE reads, yields one record per CDR3 protein. The profile shows about 1.5 million distinct CDR3 sequences, around 39% of them singletons. This TCR was recovered from a woman aged 18-29 years in good health. This rearrangement joins TRBV6-1 to TRBJ2-7; either TRBD1 or TRBD2 may supply D (5 bases each). Sequencing was done on a sample of blood. The chain's CDR3 is CASSRDVGNYEQYF. Here the CDR3 DNA reads TGTGCCAGCAGTAGGGACGTCGGAAATTACGAGCAGTACTTC.